Listed below are T cell receptor beta chains from one sample, sequenced in a study of T cell repertoires in cytomegalovirus infection. TCRdb used MiXCR to reprocess the reads, holding one entry per CDR3 protein. The sample records around 320,000 distinct CDR3 sequences, around 9.5% being singletons. The sequencing input was PBMCs. These receptors originate from a human donor in good health (CMV status not recorded). Some clones in this sample may be carry-over from other donors' samples. Each CDR3 is given with its conserved first and last residue. The D gene is left open where the match is weak. For some rows the clone size is stated as once, few or many, or as a class when expanded; others skip it.

clone_size,d_call,j_call,v_call,cdr3_nt,cdr3_aa
many,TRBD1,TRBJ2-1,TRBV28,TGTGCCAGCAGAGCTCCGGGACAGGGTCACAATGAGCAGTTCTTC,CASRAPGQGHNEQFF
few,.,TRBJ2-3,TRBV12-3/TRBV12-4,TGTGCCAGCAGTTTAGAATTCCGGGATACGCAGTATTTT,CASSLEFRDTQYF
many,.,TRBJ2-7,TRBV20-1,TGCAGTGCTAGTTCCAGGGGTTCGGGGGAGCAGTACTTC,CSASSRGSGEQYF
many,.,TRBJ1-1,TRBV7-2,TGTGCCAGCAGCAAGGACGGGAACACTGAAGCTTTCTTT,CASSKDGNTEAFF
few,.,TRBJ2-2,TRBV7-6,TGTGCCGACGGGGGGCCCACCGGGGAGCTGTTTTTT,CADGGPTGELFF
.,.,TRBJ2-3,TRBV5-1,TGCGCCAGCAGCTTCCGGGGGCAAGGCACAGATACGCAGTATTTT,CASSFRGQGTDTQYF
many,.,TRBJ2-1,TRBV27,TGTGCCAGTGGGGCGACCTTAGGGTACAATGAGCAGTTCTTC,CASGATLGYNEQFF
many,.,TRBJ1-5,TRBV7-2,TGTGCCAGCAGCTTAGACGGCCATAGCAATCAGCCCCAGCATTTT,CASSLDGHSNQPQHF
few,.,TRBJ2-3,TRBV28,TGTGCCAGCAGTCCCCCCACACACGGAAGCACAGATACGCAGTATTTT,CASSPPTHGSTDTQYF
many,.,TRBJ2-3,TRBV7-6,TGTGCCAGCAGCTTCCGGGACCGCACAGATACGCAGTATTTT,CASSFRDRTDTQYF
few,TRBD1,TRBJ1-3,TRBV18,TGTGCCAGCTCAGCTGACAGGGTCTCTGGAAACACCATATATTTT,CASSADRVSGNTIYF
.,TRBD1,TRBJ2-1,TRBV12-3/TRBV12-4,TGTGCCAGTGCCGGGACAGAATCCAATGAGCAGTTCTTC,CASAGTESNEQFF
.,TRBD1,TRBJ2-7,TRBV5-4,TGTGCCAGCAGCTTATTGGACAGGGGGATTTACGAGCAGTACTTC,CASSLLDRGIYEQYF
few,TRBD1,TRBJ1-4,TRBV10-3,TGTGCCACCCAGGGGGGTAGTGAAAAACTGTTTTTT,CATQGGSEKLFF
many,TRBD2,TRBJ2-1,TRBV4-3,TGCGCCAGCAGCTTAGGCACTAGCGGAAACAATGAGCAGTTCTTC,CASSLGTSGNNEQFF
.,.,TRBJ2-3,TRBV10-3,TGTGCCATCAGTGGGACGGGACAAACTAGCGAGGTACCCACAGATACGCAGTATTTT,CAISGTGQTSEVPTDTQYF
few,TRBD1,TRBJ2-2,TRBV6-1,TGTGCCAGCAGTTTCGGACAGGGGGGTCGAGGGGGCACCGGGGAGCTGTTTTTT,CASSFGQGGRGGTGELFF
many,TRBD2,TRBJ2-3,TRBV7-2,TGTGCCAGCAGCCCCCAGCGGGGCTACACAGATACGCAGTATTTT,CASSPQRGYTDTQYF
many,TRBD1,TRBJ2-2,TRBV19,TGTGCCACCGCCGGGACAGCGAACACCGGGGAGCTGTTTTTT,CATAGTANTGELFF
few,TRBD2,TRBJ2-5,TRBV6-5,TGTGCCAGCAGTCCTGGGACTAGCGGGCTGAAAGAGACCCAGTACTTC,CASSPGTSGLKETQYF
many,.,TRBJ2-3,TRBV7-9,TGTGCCAGCAGGGGGGATCGAGGAGTTCCCTCAGATACGCAGTATTTT,CASRGDRGVPSDTQYF
few,.,TRBJ2-7,TRBV6-1,TGTGCCAGCAGTTTCAAGGCCACAGGGAAAAAGTCCTACGAGCAGTACTTC,CASSFKATGKKSYEQYF
few,.,TRBJ2-1,TRBV19,TGTGCCAGTAGTATTTTCCAGGGGGGCAATGAGCAGTTCTTC,CASSIFQGGNEQFF
many,.,TRBJ2-5,TRBV7-9,TGTGCCAGCAGCTTAGGGCTCGGTTATTCGGCCCAGTACTTC,CASSLGLGYSAQYF
few,.,TRBJ2-7,TRBV6-2/TRBV6-3,TGTGCCAGCAGATTTAGGGACAAGGCTAAGGAGCAGTACTTC,CASRFRDKAKEQYF
.,.,TRBJ2-5,TRBV18,TGTGCCAGCTCACCGGTGGCGGACCAAGAGACCCAGTACTTC,CASSPVADQETQYF
many,TRBD2,TRBJ2-1,TRBV15,TGTGCCACCAGCAGACCAGTCGGGGGGGACTCCTACAATGAGCAGTTCTTC,CATSRPVGGDSYNEQFF
.,.,TRBJ1-2,TRBV28,TGTGCCAGCAGCTACCGGGCCTATGGCTACACCTTC,CASSYRAYGYTF
many,TRBD1,TRBJ2-7,TRBV19,TGTGCCAGTAGTATAAGGAGGGACAGGGGACCCTACGAGCAGTACTTC,CASSIRRDRGPYEQYF
many,TRBD2,TRBJ2-1,TRBV4-2,TGTGCCAGCAGCCCGGGACTAGCGGGGAGATACAATGAGCAGTTCTTC,CASSPGLAGRYNEQFF
.,TRBD1,TRBJ1-1,TRBV2,TGTGCCAGCGGACAGGGGCCCAACACTGAAGCTTTCTTT,CASGQGPNTEAFF
.,TRBD2,TRBJ2-1,TRBV30,TGTGCCTGGAGTGAGCGGGAGATATCTGAGCAGTTCTTC,CAWSEREISEQFF
few,TRBD1,TRBJ2-7,TRBV6-6,TGTGCCAGCAGACAAGGGACAGGGGGTTACGAGCAGTACTTC,CASRQGTGGYEQYF
many,TRBD2,TRBJ2-2,TRBV7-6,TGTGCCAGCAGCCCCGTAGCGGGAGCAGGGACGGGGGAGCTGTTTTTT,CASSPVAGAGTGELFF
few,TRBD1,TRBJ2-7,TRBV3-1,TGTGCCAGCAGCCCGTACAGGGGACCCTACGAGCAGTACTTC,CASSPYRGPYEQYF
.,.,TRBJ2-4,TRBV7-3,TGTGCCAGCAGCGTTACCGGGACTCTTAAAAACATTCAGTACTTC,CASSVTGTLKNIQYF
few,.,TRBJ2-1,TRBV20-1,TGCAGTGCTAGATCTAGCGTCACGAGTCCAGAGCAGTTCTTC,CSARSSVTSPEQFF
few,.,TRBJ1-2,TRBV7-9,TGTGCCAGCAGCCTGGACTCCGGTGGCTACACCTTC,CASSLDSGGYTF